These T cell receptor beta chains were read from a single sample in a study of blood T cells in healthy people across ages. In TCRdb, the 5' RACE reads were re-called with MiXCR into one record per CDR3 protein. There are hundreds of thousands of distinct CDR3 sequences in the sample; about 20% occur only once, and roughly 22% lies in the top ten. Material for sequencing was blood. Every receptor here comes from a man aged 65 to 85 in good health. Both conserved end residues are part of each CDR3. A D gene is named only where the DNA matches it firmly. Size tells how often a clone was seen (once, few, many) or the class of an expanded clone, and some rows leave it out.

few | TRBJ2-2 | TRBD2 | 16 | TRBV20-1 | CSAREASGANTGELFF | TGCAGTGCTAGAGAGGCTAGCGGGGCCAACACCGGGGAGCTGTTTTTT
NA | TRBJ2-1 | TRBD2 | 13 | TRBV20-1 | CSARRTSGRWQFF | TGCAGTGCTAGGCGGACTAGCGGGAGATGGCAGTTCTTC
NA | TRBJ2-1 | NA | 13 | TRBV19 | CASSVVRSNEQFF | TGTGCCAGTAGTGTCGTACGCTCAAATGAGCAGTTCTTC
few | TRBJ1-2 | NA | 15 | TRBV3-1 | CASSQGSGFGYGYTF | TGTGCCAGCAGCCAAGGGTCGGGGTTTGGCTATGGCTACACCTTC
NA | TRBJ1-4 | TRBD1 | 14 | TRBV28 | CASSSGQGASKLFF | TGTGCCAGCAGTTCGGGACAGGGGGCATCAAAACTGTTTTTT
NA | TRBJ1-1 | NA | 14 | TRBV12-3/TRBV12-4 | CASSLVLVNTEAFF | TGTGCCAGCAGTTTAGTTCTGGTGAACACTGAAGCTTTCTTT
few | TRBJ2-1 | TRBD2 | 17 | TRBV24-1 | CATSDVGLAGGLREQFF | TGTGCCACCAGTGATGTCGGACTAGCGGGAGGGCTACGGGAGCAGTTCTTC
few | TRBJ1-2 | TRBD1 | 16 | TRBV24-1 | CATSPGQGFFGYGYTF | TGTGCCACCTCACCGGGACAGGGTTTTTTCGGCTATGGCTACACCTTC
NA | TRBJ2-3 | NA | 14 | TRBV5-1 | CASSSGGAPDTQYF | TGCGCCAGCAGCTCGGGCGGAGCCCCAGATACGCAGTATTTT
few | TRBJ1-1 | NA | 12 | TRBV28 | CASSLKYTATFF | TGTGCCAGCAGTTTAAAGTACACAGCGACTTTCTTT
few | TRBJ2-1 | NA | 14 | TRBV15 | CATSPGSSYNEQFF | TGTGCCACCAGCCCGGGGAGCTCCTACAATGAGCAGTTCTTC
many | TRBJ1-1 | NA | 14 | TRBV12-3/TRBV12-4 | CASSLGLRRTEAFF | TGTGCCAGCAGCCTCGGCCTTCGAAGGACTGAAGCTTTCTTT
NA | TRBJ1-2 | NA | 14 | TRBV18 | CASSLNRDPIGYTF | TGTGCCAGCTCATTGAACAGGGACCCTATCGGCTACACCTTC
NA | TRBJ2-1 | TRBD2 | 15 | TRBV12-3/TRBV12-4 | CASRPPGLLYNEQFF | TGTGCCAGCAGGCCTCCGGGACTACTATACAATGAGCAGTTCTTC
few | TRBJ2-5 | TRBD2 | 15 | TRBV6-5 | CASSSAGGRQETQYF | TGTGCCAGCAGTTCAGCGGGGGGGCGGCAAGAGACCCAGTACTTC
NA | TRBJ1-2 | NA | 10 | TRBV9 | CASSGLGYTF | TGTGCCAGCAGTGGGCTTGGCTACACCTTC
few | TRBJ2-3 | TRBD2 | 14 | TRBV12-3/TRBV12-4 | CASRLAPSTDTQYF | TGTGCCAGCCGACTAGCGCCTAGCACAGATACGCAGTATTTT
few | TRBJ2-5 | TRBD2 | 15 | TRBV6-2/TRBV6-3 | CAKPAPETSDETQYF | TGTGCCAAACCGGCTCCCGAGACTAGCGATGAGACCCAGTACTTC
NA | TRBJ1-1 | NA | 14 | TRBV3-1 | CASSLRTGGTEAFF | TGTGCCAGCAGTCTCCGCACGGGGGGAACTGAAGCTTTCTTT
few | TRBJ2-1 | TRBD1 | 13 | TRBV9 | CASSVLTGDEQFF | TGTGCCAGCAGCGTATTGACAGGGGATGAGCAGTTCTTC
few | TRBJ2-7 | NA | 13 | TRBV18 | CASSPSAEYEQYF | TGTGCCAGCTCACCGTCGGCGGAATACGAGCAGTACTTC
NA | TRBJ2-5 | TRBD1 | 12 | TRBV5-5 | CASKDRGETQYF | TGTGCCAGCAAGGACAGGGGAGAGACCCAGTACTTC
few | TRBJ2-3 | TRBD2 | 17 | TRBV4-1 | CASSQEGLAGYTDTQYF | TGCGCCAGCAGCCAAGAAGGACTAGCGGGATACACAGATACGCAGTATTTT
NA | TRBJ2-5 | TRBD2 | 15 | TRBV15 | CATSRILAGVGTQYF | TGTGCCACCAGCAGAATACTAGCGGGAGTAGGGACCCAGTACTTC
few | TRBJ2-4 | NA | 14 | TRBV27 | CASSLSPAKNIQYF | TGTGCCAGCAGTTTATCCCCAGCCAAAAACATTCAGTACTTC
NA | TRBJ1-1 | NA | 13 | TRBV5-1 | CASSLWGETEAFF | TGCGCCAGCAGCTTGTGGGGGGAGACTGAAGCTTTCTTT
few | TRBJ1-6 | NA | 17 | TRBV3-1 | CASSQRWSGREESPLHF | TGTGCCAGCAGCCAAAGGTGGTCGGGCAGGGAGGAATCACCCCTCCACTTT
few | TRBJ2-7 | NA | 14 | TRBV19 | CASSIGRNPYEQYF | TGTGCCAGTAGTATTGGCAGGAACCCCTACGAGCAGTACTTC
NA | TRBJ2-5 | TRBD1 | 15 | TRBV11-2 | CASSLGQFRATGEFF | TGTGCCAGCAGCTTAGGTCAATTTAGGGCGACAGGGGAGTTCTTC
few | TRBJ2-5 | TRBD1 | 16 | TRBV5-1 | CASSGQGSGLQETQYF | TGCGCCAGCAGCGGACAGGGGAGTGGGCTCCAAGAGACCCAGTACTTC
few | TRBJ2-7 | TRBD1 | 14 | TRBV16 | CASSQRTGSYEQYF | TGTGCCAGCAGCCAGAGGACAGGGTCCTACGAGCAGTACTTC
once | TRBJ2-5 | NA | 12 | TRBV20-1 | CSAWTQQETQYF | TGCAGTGCTTGGACTCAGCAAGAGACCCAGTACTTC
few | TRBJ2-5 | NA | 14 | TRBV20-1 | CSAREAGREETQYF | TGCAGTGCTAGAGAGGCGGGAAGGGAAGAGACCCAGTACTTC
NA | TRBJ2-1 | NA | 15 | TRBV7-9 | CASSLVLPGYNEQFF | TGTGCCAGCAGCTTGGTCCTACCGGGCTACAATGAGCAGTTCTTC
few | TRBJ1-4 | NA | 18 | TRBV5-6 | CASSLAPLTVPTNEKLFF | TGTGCCAGCAGCTTGGCCCCGCTGACGGTCCCAACTAATGAAAAACTGTTTTTT
NA | TRBJ1-6 | NA | 14 | TRBV6-6 | CASLRDRYNSPLHF | TGTGCCAGCCTCCGAGACAGATATAATTCACCCCTCCACTTT
few | TRBJ2-4 | NA | 13 | TRBV29-1 | CSVEEQAQNIQYF | TGCAGCGTTGAAGAACAGGCACAAAACATTCAGTACTTC
many | TRBJ2-1 | TRBD2 | 15 | TRBV28 | CASNPQRGGRNEQFF | TGTGCCAGCAACCCACAGCGGGGTGGACGGAATGAGCAGTTCTTC
NA | TRBJ2-2 | TRBD2 | 15 | TRBV12-3/TRBV12-4 | CANSSVAGNTGELFF | TGTGCCAACAGTTCAGTAGCGGGGAACACCGGGGAGCTGTTTTTT
few | TRBJ2-1 | TRBD2 | 15 | TRBV5-1 | CASSLELAVQNEQFF | TGCGCCAGCAGCTTGGAACTAGCGGTACAAAATGAGCAGTTCTTC
many | TRBJ1-4 | NA | 16 | TRBV25-1 | CASSEFAGATNEKLFF | TGTGCCAGCAGTGAATTTGCCGGGGCAACTAATGAAAAACTGTTTTTT
NA | TRBJ2-5 | NA | 12 | TRBV24-1 | CATSDSGETQYF | TGTGCCACCAGTGATTCGGGAGAGACCCAGTACTTC
NA | TRBJ2-4 | NA | 13 | TRBV7-9 | CASSLGFPNIQYF | TGTGCCAGCAGCTTAGGGTTTCCAAACATTCAGTACTTC
NA | TRBJ1-1 | TRBD1 | 14 | TRBV3-1 | CASSQRDRESEAFF | TGTGCCAGCAGCCAGCGGGACAGGGAGTCTGAAGCTTTCTTT
few | TRBJ2-1 | TRBD2 | 12 | TRBV28 | CASSPLQREKLF | TGTGCCAGCAGCCCGCTCCAGCGGGAGAAGTTATTC
NA | TRBJ2-1 | TRBD2 | 14 | TRBV7-8 | CASSSSGDHNEQFF | TGTGCCAGCAGCTCCAGCGGGGACCACAATGAGCAGTTCTTC
NA | TRBJ2-1 | NA | 14 | TRBV20-1 | CSARERINYNEQFF | TGCAGTGCTAGAGAAAGGATAAATTACAATGAGCAGTTCTTC
few | TRBJ2-5 | NA | 12 | TRBV28 | CASSAGLKTQYF | TGTGCCAGCAGCGCCGGGCTTAAGACCCAGTACTTC
NA | TRBJ1-4 | NA | 12 | TRBV28 | CATRWGNEKLFF | TGTGCCACCCGATGGGGAAATGAAAAACTGTTTTTT
NA | TRBJ2-1 | TRBD2 | 15 | TRBV28 | CASSFVAGVGDEQFF | TGTGCCAGCAGTTTTGTGGCGGGAGTTGGCGATGAGCAGTTCTTC
few | TRBJ2-7 | NA | 13 | TRBV5-6 | CASSLWGAYEQYF | TGTGCCAGCAGCTTGTGGGGGGCGTACGAGCAGTACTTC
NA | TRBJ2-1 | TRBD1 | 13 | TRBV11-2 | CASSLRQGIEQFF | TGTGCCAGCAGCCTACGACAGGGGATAGAGCAGTTCTTC
few | TRBJ2-7 | NA | 15 | TRBV7-9 | CASSPLSAYSYEQYF | TGTGCCAGCAGCCCCCTGTCAGCCTATTCCTACGAGCAGTACTTC
few | TRBJ2-3 | TRBD2 | 16 | TRBV7-6 | CASSLLGLANTDTQYF | TGTGCCAGCAGCTTATTGGGACTAGCCAACACAGATACGCAGTATTTT
once | TRBJ2-7 | NA | 13 | TRBV6-5 | CASSLGGRSEQYF | TGTGCCAGCAGTCTGGGGGGGCGAAGTGAGCAGTACTTC
NA | TRBJ2-4 | NA | 13 | TRBV20-1 | CSALRRDGHIQYF | TGCAGTGCTTTGAGGCGGGATGGACACATTCAGTACTTC